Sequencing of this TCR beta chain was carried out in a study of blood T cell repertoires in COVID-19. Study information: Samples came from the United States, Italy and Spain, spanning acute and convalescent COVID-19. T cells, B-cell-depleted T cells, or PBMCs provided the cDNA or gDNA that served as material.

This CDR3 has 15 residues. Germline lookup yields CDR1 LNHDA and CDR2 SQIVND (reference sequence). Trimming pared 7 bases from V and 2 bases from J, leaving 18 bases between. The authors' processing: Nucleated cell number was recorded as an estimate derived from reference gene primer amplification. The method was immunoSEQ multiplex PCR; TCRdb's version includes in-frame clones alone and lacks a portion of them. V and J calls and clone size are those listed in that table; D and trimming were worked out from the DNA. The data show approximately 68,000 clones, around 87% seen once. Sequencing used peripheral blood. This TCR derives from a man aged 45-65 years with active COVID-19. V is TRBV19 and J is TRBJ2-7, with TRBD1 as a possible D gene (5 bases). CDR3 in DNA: TGTGCCAGTACCATGGGGCCAGGGATGCCCTACGAGCAGTACTTC. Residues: CASTMGPGMPYEQYF.